The T cell receptor (beta chain) under discussion was sequenced for a study of blood T cell repertoires in COVID-19. Study-wide background: Sites across the United States, Italy and Spain contributed samples from acute and convalescent COVID-19. In each case, the material was cDNA or gDNA derived from T cells, B-cell-depleted T cells, or PBMCs.

In the authors' workflow: Amplification from reference gene primers served as the basis for estimated nucleated cell counts. Using immunoSEQ multiplex PCR, the repertoire was profiled, and TCRdb retains in-frame clones only, with some absent. From that table come the V and J calls and clone size; the DNA was used to work out D and trimming. The data show about 170,000 clones, 88% seen once. The germline CDR1 and CDR2 sequences are SGHRS and YFSETQ. V lost 4 bases to trimming and J lost 0 bases; unmatched junction nucleotides: 6. This CDR3 has 15 amino acids. Sequenced sample: peripheral blood. The TCR originated in a man aged 50 to 60 who had recovered from COVID-19. This sequence joins TRBV5-1 and TRBJ1-1, with 7 bases identical to TRBD1. The CDR3 spells CASSPIQGMNTEAFF. The CDR3 bases are TGCGCCAGCAGCCCGATACAGGGGATGAACACTGAAGCTTTCTTT.